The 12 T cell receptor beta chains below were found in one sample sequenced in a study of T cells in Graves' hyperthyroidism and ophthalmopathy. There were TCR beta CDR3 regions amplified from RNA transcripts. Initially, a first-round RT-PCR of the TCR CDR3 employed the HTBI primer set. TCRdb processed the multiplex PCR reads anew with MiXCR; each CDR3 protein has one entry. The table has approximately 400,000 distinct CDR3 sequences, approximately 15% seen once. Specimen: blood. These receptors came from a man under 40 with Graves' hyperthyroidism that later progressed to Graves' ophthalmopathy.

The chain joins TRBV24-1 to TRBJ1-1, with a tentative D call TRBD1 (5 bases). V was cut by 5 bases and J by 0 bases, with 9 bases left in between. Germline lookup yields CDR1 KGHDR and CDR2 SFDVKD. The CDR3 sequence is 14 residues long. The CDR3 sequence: CATSAQDMNTEAFF. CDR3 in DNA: TGTGCCACCAGTGCCCAGGACATGAACACTGAAGCTTTCTTT.

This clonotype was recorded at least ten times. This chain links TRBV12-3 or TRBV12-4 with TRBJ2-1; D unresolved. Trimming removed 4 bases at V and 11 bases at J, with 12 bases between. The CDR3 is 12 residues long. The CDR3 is CASSSIVNQQFF. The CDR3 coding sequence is TGTGCCAGCAGTTCTATAGTAAACCAGCAGTTCTTC.

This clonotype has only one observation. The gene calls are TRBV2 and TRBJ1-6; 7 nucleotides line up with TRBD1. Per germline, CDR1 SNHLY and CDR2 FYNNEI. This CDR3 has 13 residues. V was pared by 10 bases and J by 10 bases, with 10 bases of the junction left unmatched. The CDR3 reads CATQGGVRSPLHF. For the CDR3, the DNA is TGTGCCACCCAGGGGGGGGTGCGATCACCCCTCCACTTT.

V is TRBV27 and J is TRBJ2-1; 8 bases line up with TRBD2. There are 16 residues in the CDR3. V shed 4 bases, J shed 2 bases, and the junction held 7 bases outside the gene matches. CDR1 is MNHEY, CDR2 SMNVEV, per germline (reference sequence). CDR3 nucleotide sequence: TGTGCCAGCAGTTCCCCCACGGGGGGGCCCTACAATGAGCAGTTCTTC. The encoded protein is CASSSPTGGPYNEQFF.

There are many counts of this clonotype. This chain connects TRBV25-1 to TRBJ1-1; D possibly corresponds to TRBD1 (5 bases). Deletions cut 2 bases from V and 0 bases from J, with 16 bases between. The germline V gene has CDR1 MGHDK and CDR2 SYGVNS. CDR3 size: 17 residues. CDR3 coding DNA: TGTGCCAGCAGTGAACTAGGTAGGGGCAGCATGAACACTGAAGCTTTCTTT. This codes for CASSELGRGSMNTEAFF.

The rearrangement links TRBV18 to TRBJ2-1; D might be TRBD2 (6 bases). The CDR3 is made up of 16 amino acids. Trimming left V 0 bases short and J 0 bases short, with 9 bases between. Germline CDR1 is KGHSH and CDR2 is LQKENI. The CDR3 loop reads CASSPPGGYSYNEQFF. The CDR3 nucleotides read TGTGCCAGCTCACCACCGGGGGGATACTCCTACAATGAGCAGTTCTTC. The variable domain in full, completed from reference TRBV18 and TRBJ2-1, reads NAGVMQNPRHLVRRRGQEARLRCSPMKGHSHVYWYRQLPEEGLKFMVYLQKENIIDESGMPKERFSAEFPKEGPSILRIQQVVRGDSAAYFCASSPPGGYSYNEQFFGPGTRLTVL.

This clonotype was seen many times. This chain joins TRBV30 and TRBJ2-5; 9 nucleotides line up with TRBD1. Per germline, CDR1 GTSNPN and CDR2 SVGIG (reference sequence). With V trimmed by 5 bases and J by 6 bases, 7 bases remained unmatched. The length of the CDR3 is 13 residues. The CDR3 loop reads CAWGEQGAKTQYF. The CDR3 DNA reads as TGTGCCTGGGGCGAACAGGGGGCTAAGACCCAGTACTTC.

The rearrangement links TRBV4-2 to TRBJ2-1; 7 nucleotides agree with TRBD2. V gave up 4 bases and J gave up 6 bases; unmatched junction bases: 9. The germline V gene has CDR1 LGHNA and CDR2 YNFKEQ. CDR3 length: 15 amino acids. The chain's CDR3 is CASSPTRDYANEQFF. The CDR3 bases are TGTGCCAGCAGCCCAACTCGGGACTACGCCAATGAGCAGTTCTTC.

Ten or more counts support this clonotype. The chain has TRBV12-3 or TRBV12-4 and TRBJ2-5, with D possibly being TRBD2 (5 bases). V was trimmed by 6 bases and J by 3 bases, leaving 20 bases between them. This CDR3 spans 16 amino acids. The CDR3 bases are TGTGCCAGCAGCCGACGAAGCGGCAGCTTAGAAGAGACCCAGTACTTC. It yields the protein CASSRRSGSLEETQYF.

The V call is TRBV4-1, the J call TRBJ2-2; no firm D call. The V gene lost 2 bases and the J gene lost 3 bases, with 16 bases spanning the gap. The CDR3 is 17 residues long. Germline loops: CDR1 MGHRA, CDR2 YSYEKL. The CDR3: CASSQSTLGLDTGELFF. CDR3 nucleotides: TGCGCCAGCAGCCAATCCACCCTGGGCTTGGACACCGGGGAGCTGTTTTTT.

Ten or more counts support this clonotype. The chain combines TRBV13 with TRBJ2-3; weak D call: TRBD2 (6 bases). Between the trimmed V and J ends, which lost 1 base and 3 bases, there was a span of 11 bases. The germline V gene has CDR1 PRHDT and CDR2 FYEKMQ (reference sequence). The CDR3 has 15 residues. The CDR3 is CASSLVEGLTDTQYF. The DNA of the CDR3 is TGTGCCAGCAGCTTAGTGGAGGGGCTAACAGATACGCAGTATTTT.

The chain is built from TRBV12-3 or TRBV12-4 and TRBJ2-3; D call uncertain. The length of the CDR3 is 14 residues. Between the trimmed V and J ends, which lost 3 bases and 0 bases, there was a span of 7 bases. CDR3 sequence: CASSLGLSTDTQYF. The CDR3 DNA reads TGTGCCAGCAGTTTGGGCCTCAGCACAGATACGCAGTATTTT.